The T cell receptor (beta chain) described here comes from a study of shared clonotypes between healthy human individuals. Across the study: Three plates were used per donor for CD4 naive, three for CD4 memory, two for CD8 naive and one for CD8 memory.

CD45RO negativity and positive selection for CCR7 defined naive CD8 cells, a population that excluded terminally differentiated effector memory CD45RA+ cells. Remarks on this clone: Its matching antigen is unknown.

Study results and limitations: Genetic and exposure-history diversity was limited by the few donors.

The CDR3 loop spans 16 amino acids. V lost 1 base and J lost 7; bases outside the gene matches: 8. The germline V gene has CDR1 SNHLY and CDR2 FYNNEI. The repertoire was sequenced with immunoSEQ multiplex PCR; TCRdb's copy has only in-frame clones and lacks some. The data contain more than 550,000 clones, around 92% of them singletons. Material for sequencing was naive CD8+ T cells sorted from blood. This clonotype originated in a man aged 30-40 years in good health. The chain combines TRBV2 with TRBJ2-1, with 9 bases fitting TRBD2. The CDR3, as DNA: TGTGCCAGCAGTGAAGGCGGGAGGGCCCTAAGGAATGAGCAGTTCTTC. This gives the protein CASSEGGRALRNEQFF.